Listed below are T cell receptor beta chains from one sample, sequenced in a study of beta chain features in type 1 diabetes. The data were produced by immunoSEQ multiplex PCR, yet TCRdb's version contains in-frame clones alone and is incomplete. The table lists about 340,000 clones, approximately 9.7% of them singletons, with around 1% in the top ten. Sequencing was done on a sample of central memory CD4+ T cells from blood. These receptors were obtained from a man under 40 with type 1 diabetes. Both conserved end residues are part of each CDR3. D genes are given only for firm matches. Clone size appears in some rows only: once, few, many, or a class for an expanded clone.

len,j_gene,abundance,v_gene,d_gene,CDR3aa,CDR3nt
15,TRBJ2-7,NA,TRBV11-3,NA,CASSLRVDESNEQYF,TGTGCCAGCAGCTTAAGGGTAGACGAATCTAACGAGCAGTACTTC
13,TRBJ2-3,NA,TRBV18,NA,CASSQREADTQYF,TGTGCCAGCTCTCAGAGGGAGGCAGATACGCAGTATTTT
13,TRBJ2-5,NA,TRBV2,NA,CASMGRARETQYF,TGTGCCAGCATGGGCAGGGCTAGGGAGACCCAGTACTTC
14,TRBJ1-1,NA,TRBV27,NA,CASSLRQVNTEAFF,TGTGCCAGCAGTTTACGACAGGTGAACACTGAAGCTTTCTTT
13,TRBJ2-5,NA,TRBV6-4,NA,CASSEQGSGTQYF,TGTGCCAGCAGTGAACAAGGCTCGGGGACCCAGTACTTC
15,TRBJ2-4,NA,TRBV29-1,NA,CSVVHRVFAKNIQYF,TGCAGCGTTGTCCACAGGGTTTTCGCCAAAAACATTCAGTACTTC
11,TRBJ2-7,NA,TRBV27,NA,CASSLNYEQYF,TGTGCCAGCAGTTTGAACTACGAGCAGTACTTC
13,TRBJ2-1,NA,TRBV27,TRBD1,CASSFNRGREQFF,TGTGCCAGCAGTTTTAACAGGGGGCGGGAGCAGTTCTTC
13,TRBJ1-3,NA,TRBV6-5,NA,CASSSFSGNTIYF,TGTGCCAGCAGTTCCTTCTCTGGAAACACCATATATTTT
14,TRBJ1-2,few,TRBV11-2,NA,CASSLAILDYGYTF,TGTGCCAGCAGCTTAGCTATTTTGGACTATGGCTACACCTTC
17,TRBJ2-7,NA,TRBV5-1,TRBD1,CASSLEWGQARPSEQYF,TGCGCCAGCAGCCTGGAATGGGGACAGGCGAGACCTAGCGAGCAGTACTTC
15,TRBJ2-5,few,TRBV7-9,NA,CASSLVAGYEETQYF,TGTGCCAGCAGCTTAGTGGCGGGGTACGAAGAGACCCAGTACTTC
12,TRBJ2-5,few,TRBV7-7,NA,CASSSIGETQYF,TGTGCTAGCAGCTCGATTGGAGAGACCCAGTACTTC
13,TRBJ2-2,NA,TRBV7-8,NA,CASSSGLNGELFF,TGTGCCAGCAGCTCAGGGTTGAACGGGGAGCTGTTTTTT
13,TRBJ2-3,NA,TRBV7-9,NA,CASSLAHWEAQYF,TGTGCCAGCAGCTTAGCGCATTGGGAGGCGCAGTATTTT
13,TRBJ1-1,few,TRBV25-1,NA,CASTPPTNTEAFF,TGTGCCAGCACCCCCCCGACGAACACTGAAGCTTTCTTT
13,TRBJ1-2,few,TRBV7-2,TRBD1,CASSPDRGRGYTF,TGTGCCAGCAGCCCAGACAGGGGTCGCGGCTACACCTTC
14,TRBJ2-5,few,TRBV5-1,TRBD1,CASSTRDSQETQYF,TGCGCCAGCAGCACCCGGGACAGCCAAGAGACCCAGTACTTC
15,TRBJ1-6,NA,TRBV5-1,TRBD1,CASSSGQGYNSPLHF,TGCGCCAGCAGCTCCGGACAGGGCTATAATTCACCCCTCCACTTT